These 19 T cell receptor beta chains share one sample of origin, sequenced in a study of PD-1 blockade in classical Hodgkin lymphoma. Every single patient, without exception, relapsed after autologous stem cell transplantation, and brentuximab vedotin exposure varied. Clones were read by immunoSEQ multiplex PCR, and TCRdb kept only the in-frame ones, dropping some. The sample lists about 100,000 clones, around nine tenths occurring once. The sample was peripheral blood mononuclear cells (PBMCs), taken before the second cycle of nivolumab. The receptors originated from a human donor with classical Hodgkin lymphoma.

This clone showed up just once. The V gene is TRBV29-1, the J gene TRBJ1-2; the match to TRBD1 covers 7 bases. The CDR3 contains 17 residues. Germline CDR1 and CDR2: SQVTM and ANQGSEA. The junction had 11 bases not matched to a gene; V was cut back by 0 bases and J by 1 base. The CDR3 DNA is TGCAGCGTTGAAGATCCGGCACAGACAGGGCTTAACTATGGCTACACCTTC. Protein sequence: CSVEDPAQTGLNYGYTF. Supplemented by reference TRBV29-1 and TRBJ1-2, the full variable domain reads SAVISQKPSRDICQRGTSLTIQCQVDSQVTMMFWYRQQPGQSLTLIATANQGSEATYESGFVIDKFPISRPNLTFSTLTVSNMSPEDSSIYLCSVEDPAQTGLNYGYTFGSGTRLTVV.

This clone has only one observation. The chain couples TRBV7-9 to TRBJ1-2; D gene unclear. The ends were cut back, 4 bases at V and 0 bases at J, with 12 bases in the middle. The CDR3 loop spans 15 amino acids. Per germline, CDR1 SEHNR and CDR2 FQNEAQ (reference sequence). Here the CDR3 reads CASSSPAATNYGYTF. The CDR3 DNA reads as TGTGCCAGCAGCTCCCCTGCGGCGACTAACTATGGCTACACCTTC. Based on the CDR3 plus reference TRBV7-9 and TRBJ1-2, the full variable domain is DTGVSQNPRHKITKRGQNVTFRCDPISEHNRLYWYRQTLGQGPEFLTYFQNEAQLEKSRLLSDRFSAERPKGSFSTLEIQRTEQGDSAMYLCASSSPAATNYGYTFGSGTRLTVV.

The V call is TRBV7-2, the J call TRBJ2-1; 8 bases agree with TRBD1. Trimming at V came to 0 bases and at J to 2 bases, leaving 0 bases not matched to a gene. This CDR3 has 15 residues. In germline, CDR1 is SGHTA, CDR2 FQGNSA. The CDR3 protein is CASSLAGQAYNEQFF. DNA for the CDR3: TGTGCCAGCAGCTTAGCGGGACAGGCCTACAATGAGCAGTTCTTC. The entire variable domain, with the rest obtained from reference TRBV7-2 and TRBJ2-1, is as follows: GAGVSQSPSNKVTEKGKDVELRCDPISGHTALYWYRQSLGQGLEFLIYFQGNSAPDKSGLPSDRFSAERTGGSVSTLTIQRTQQEDSAVYLCASSLAGQAYNEQFFGPGTRLTVL.

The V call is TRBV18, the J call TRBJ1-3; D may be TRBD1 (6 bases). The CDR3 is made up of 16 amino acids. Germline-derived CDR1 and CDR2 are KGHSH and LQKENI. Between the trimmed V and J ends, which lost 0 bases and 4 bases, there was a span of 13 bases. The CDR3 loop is CASSPPQGLAGNTIYF. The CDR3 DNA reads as TGTGCCAGCTCACCACCACAGGGTCTAGCAGGAAACACCATATATTTT.

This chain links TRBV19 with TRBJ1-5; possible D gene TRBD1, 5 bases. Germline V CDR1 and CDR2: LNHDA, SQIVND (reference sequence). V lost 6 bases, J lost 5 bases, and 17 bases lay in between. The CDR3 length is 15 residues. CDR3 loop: CASSSGRMNDQPQHF. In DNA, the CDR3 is TGTGCCAGTAGCTCGGGACGGATGAATGATCAGCCCCAGCATTTT.

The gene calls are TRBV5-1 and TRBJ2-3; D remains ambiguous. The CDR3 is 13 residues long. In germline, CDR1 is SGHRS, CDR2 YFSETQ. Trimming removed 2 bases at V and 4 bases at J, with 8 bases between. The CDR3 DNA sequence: TGCGCCAGCAGCTTCTCAAGGGCAGATACGCAGTATTTT. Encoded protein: CASSFSRADTQYF.

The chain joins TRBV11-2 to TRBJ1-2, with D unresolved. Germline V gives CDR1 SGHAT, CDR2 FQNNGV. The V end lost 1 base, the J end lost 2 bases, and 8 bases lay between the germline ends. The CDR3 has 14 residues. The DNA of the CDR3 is TGTGCCAGCAGCTTAGCTTCAGTCAACTATGGCTACACCTTC. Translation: CASSLASVNYGYTF.

The CDR3 DNA reads TGTGCCAGCAGTTTAAGCTCCGGGACAGGGGGCTCGACACCCCTCCACTTT. The encoded protein is CASSLSSGTGGSTPLHF. The J gene is TRBJ1-6, the V gene TRBV27; TRBD1 matches at 12 bases. CDR1 and CDR2 from the germline V gene are MNHEY and SMNVEV (reference sequence). V trimming: 2 bases; J trimming: 11 bases; junction bases outside the gene matches: 10. This CDR3 spans 17 amino acids.

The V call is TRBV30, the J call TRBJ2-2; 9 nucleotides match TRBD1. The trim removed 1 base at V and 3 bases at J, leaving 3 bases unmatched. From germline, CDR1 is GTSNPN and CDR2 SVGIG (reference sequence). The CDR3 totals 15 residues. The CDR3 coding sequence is TGTGCCTGGAGTGACGGGACAGGGTACACCGGGGAGCTGTTTTTT. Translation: CAWSDGTGYTGELFF.

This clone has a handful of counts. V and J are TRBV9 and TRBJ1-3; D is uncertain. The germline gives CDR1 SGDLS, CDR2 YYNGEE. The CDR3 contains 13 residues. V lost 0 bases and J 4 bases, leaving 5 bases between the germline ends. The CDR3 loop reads CASSVAGGNTIYF. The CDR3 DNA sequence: TGTGCCAGCAGCGTAGCTGGGGGAAACACCATATATTTT.

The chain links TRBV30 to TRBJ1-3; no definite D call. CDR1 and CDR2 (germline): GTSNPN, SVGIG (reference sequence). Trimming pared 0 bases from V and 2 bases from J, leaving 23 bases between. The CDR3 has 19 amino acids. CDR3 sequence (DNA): TGTGCCTGGAGTGTAATGTCTGTCTTAGGCAGGAGACCTGGAAACACCATATATTTT. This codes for CAWSVMSVLGRRPGNTIYF.

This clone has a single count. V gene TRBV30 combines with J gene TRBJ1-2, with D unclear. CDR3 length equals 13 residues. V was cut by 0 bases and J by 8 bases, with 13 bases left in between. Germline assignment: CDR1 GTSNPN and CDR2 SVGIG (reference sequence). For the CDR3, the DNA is TGTGCCTGGAGTGTACAGTCGGTTCGGGGCTACACCTTC. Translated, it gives CAWSVQSVRGYTF.

CDR3 sequence: CASSVGHDYEQYF. The DNA of the CDR3 is TGTGCCAGCAGCGTAGGGCATGACTACGAGCAGTACTTC. This chain links TRBV9 with TRBJ2-7; D not certain. The CDR3 is 13 residues long. The V gene lost 0 bases and the J gene lost 3 bases, with 7 bases spanning the gap. Germline V CDR1 and CDR2: SGDLS, YYNGEE.

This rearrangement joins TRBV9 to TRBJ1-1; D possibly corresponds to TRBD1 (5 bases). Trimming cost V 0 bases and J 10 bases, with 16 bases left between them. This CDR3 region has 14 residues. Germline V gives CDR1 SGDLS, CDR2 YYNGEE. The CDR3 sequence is CASSVGLSGGRAFF. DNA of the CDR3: TGTGCCAGCAGCGTAGGACTTTCGGGGGGTAGAGCTTTCTTT. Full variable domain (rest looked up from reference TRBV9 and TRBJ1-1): DSGVTQTPKHLITATGQRVTLRCSPRSGDLSVYWYQQSLDQGLQFLIQYYNGEERAKGNILERFSAQQFPDLHSELNLSSLELGDSALYFCASSVGLSGGRAFFGQGTRLTVV.

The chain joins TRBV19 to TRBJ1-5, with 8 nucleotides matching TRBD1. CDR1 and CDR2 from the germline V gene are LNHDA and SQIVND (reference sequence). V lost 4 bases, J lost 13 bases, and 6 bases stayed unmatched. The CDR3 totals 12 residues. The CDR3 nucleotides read TGTGCCAGTAGTACACTGGACAGGGTTCAGCATTTT. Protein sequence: CASSTLDRVQHF.

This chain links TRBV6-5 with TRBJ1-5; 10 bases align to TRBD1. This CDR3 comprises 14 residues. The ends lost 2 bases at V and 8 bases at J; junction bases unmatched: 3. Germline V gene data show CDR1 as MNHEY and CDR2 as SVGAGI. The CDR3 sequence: CASSYGQGGEPQHF. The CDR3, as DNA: TGTGCCAGCAGTTACGGACAGGGGGGAGAGCCCCAGCATTTT.

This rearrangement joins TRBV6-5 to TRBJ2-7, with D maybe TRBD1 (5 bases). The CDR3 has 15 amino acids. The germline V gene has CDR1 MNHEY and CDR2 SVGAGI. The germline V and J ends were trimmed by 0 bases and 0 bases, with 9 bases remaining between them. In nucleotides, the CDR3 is TGTGCCAGCAGTTACTCGACAGACGGCTCCTACGAGCAGTACTTC. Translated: CASSYSTDGSYEQYF.

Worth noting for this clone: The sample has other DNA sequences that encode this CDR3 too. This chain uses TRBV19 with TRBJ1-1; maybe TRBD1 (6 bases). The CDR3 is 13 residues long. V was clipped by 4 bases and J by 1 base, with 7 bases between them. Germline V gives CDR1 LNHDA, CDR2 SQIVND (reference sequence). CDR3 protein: CASSTTGNTEAFF. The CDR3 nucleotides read TGTGCCAGTAGTACGACAGGGAACACTGAAGCTTTCTTT.

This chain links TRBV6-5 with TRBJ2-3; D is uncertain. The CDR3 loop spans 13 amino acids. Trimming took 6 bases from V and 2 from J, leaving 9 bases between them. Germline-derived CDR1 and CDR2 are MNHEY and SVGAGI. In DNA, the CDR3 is TGTGCCAGCAGCTCCTGGACCACAGATACGCAGTATTTT. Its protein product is CASSSWTTDTQYF.